These 26 T cell receptor beta chains were all obtained from the same sample, sequenced in a study of T cell responses to AZD1222 COVID-19 vaccine. Using immunoSEQ multiplex PCR, the repertoire was profiled, and TCRdb retains in-frame clones only, with some absent. The sample consists of approximately 140,000 clones, more than 70% of them appearing once. The material sequenced was peripheral blood, taken on day 0 of AZD1222 vaccination. These receptors were obtained from an adult in good health.

The V and J genes are TRBV3-1 (or the pseudogene TRBV3-2) and TRBJ1-6; D is unresolved. V dropped 3 bases and J dropped 6 bases, with 9 bases sitting between them. The V gene's germline CDR1 is LGHDT and CDR2 YNNKEL (reference sequence). The CDR3 totals 14 residues. The CDR3 DNA reads TGTGCCAGCAGCCAGGATCTGAGTAATTCACCCCTCCACTTT. Translation gives CASSQDLSNSPLHF.

The V gene is TRBV11-2, the J gene TRBJ1-1; D gene unclear. This CDR3 comprises 13 residues. Germline CDR1 is SGHAT and CDR2 is FQNNGV. V lost 5 bases, J lost 3 bases, and 10 bases lay in between. CDR3 protein: CASSPWADTEAFF. For the CDR3, the DNA is TGTGCCAGCAGCCCCTGGGCTGACACTGAAGCTTTCTTT.

The CDR3 here is CASSQGLQPVNSPLHF. The CDR3 DNA reads as TGTGCCAGCAGCCAAGGGTTGCAGCCAGTTAATTCACCCCTCCACTTT. The chain carries TRBV11-2 and TRBJ1-6; no definite D call. Trimming pared 5 bases from V and 6 bases from J, leaving 17 bases between. Germline CDR1 is SGHAT and CDR2 is FQNNGV. The CDR3 consists of 16 residues.

The table lists this clone with a few counts. The genes are TRBV5-1 and TRBJ2-7; 9 bases map to TRBD2. Germline V gene data show CDR1 as SGHRS and CDR2 as YFSETQ. V shed 0 bases, J shed 5 bases, and the junction held 3 bases outside the gene matches. The CDR3 runs 14 residues. Here the CDR3 reads CASSLGTSAHEQYF. The DNA of the CDR3 is TGCGCCAGCAGCTTGGGGACTAGCGCCCACGAGCAGTACTTC. The full variable domain, its missing parts supplied by reference TRBV5-1 and TRBJ2-7, is KAGVTQTPRYLIKTRGQQVTLSCSPISGHRSVSWYQQTPGQGLQFLFEYFSETQRNKGNFPGRFSGRQFSNSRSEMNVSTLELGDSALYLCASSLGTSAHEQYFGPGTRLTVT.

This clone was found a few times. J is TRBJ1-6 and V is TRBV15; tentatively, D is TRBD1 (5 bases). With 3 bases removed from V and 7 bases from J, the gap between germline ends came to 13 bases. Germline V gives CDR1 LNHNV, CDR2 YYDKDF (reference sequence). The CDR3 has 15 residues. The CDR3 spells CATSRSPGGNSPLHF. DNA of the CDR3: TGTGCCACCAGCAGGTCCCCGGGGGGAAATTCACCCCTCCACTTT.

This sequence joins TRBV28 and TRBJ1-4; D remains ambiguous. The germline CDR1 and CDR2 sequences are MDHEN and SYDVKM. V lost 7 bases, J lost 3 bases, and 15 bases lay in between. The CDR3 is made up of 15 amino acids. CDR3 sequence: CASTPGPASNEKLFF. The CDR3 DNA reads TGTGCCAGCACCCCGGGTCCAGCTTCTAATGAAAAACTGTTTTTT.

Points on this clone: Mismatch with germline at one junction end may stem from a read error. This sequence joins TRBV7-9 and TRBJ2-3; D may be TRBD1 (6 bases). From germline, CDR1 is SEHNR and CDR2 FQNEAQ (reference sequence). The CDR3 runs to 10 residues. CDR3 sequence: CASSLARTDF. The CDR3 DNA follows: TGTGCCAGCAGCTTAGCGAGGACAGACTTT. The whole variable domain, filled in from reference TRBV7-9 and TRBJ2-3, reads DTGVSQNPRHKITKRGQNVTFRCDPISEHNRLYWYRQTLGQGPEFLTYFQNEAQLEKSRLLSDRFSAERPKGSFSTLEIQRTEQGDSAMYLCASSLARTDFGPGTRLTVL.

The sample holds one count of this clone. The J gene is TRBJ1-2, the V gene TRBV2; D remains ambiguous. The CDR3 length is 14 residues. CDR1 is SNHLY, CDR2 FYNNEI, per germline. V was trimmed by 1 base and J by 4 bases, leaving 10 bases between them. The CDR3 DNA is TGTGCCAGCAGTGAAGAAGTCAAGGGCTATGGCTACACCTTC. It yields the protein CASSEEVKGYGYTF.

This clone has a single count. The V and J genes are TRBV19 and TRBJ1-4, with D possibly TRBD1 on 6 matching bases. Between the trimmed V and J ends, which lost 6 bases and 5 bases, there was a span of 10 bases. The CDR3 is 13 amino acids. CDR1 is LNHDA and CDR2 is SQIVND in the germline V gene (reference sequence). The DNA of the CDR3 is TGTGCCAGTAGCGGGCAGGGGAATGAAAAACTGTTTTTT. Translating gives CASSGQGNEKLFF.

The chain uses TRBV30 and TRBJ1-5; TRBD1 agrees at 7 bases. V shed 0 bases and J 0 bases; nucleotides not matched to a gene: 8. The CDR3 sequence is 17 residues long. Germline-derived CDR1 and CDR2 are GTSNPN and SVGIG (reference sequence). The CDR3 sequence is CAWSVRGRGLSNQPQHF. The CDR3 DNA is TGTGCCTGGAGTGTAAGGGGAAGGGGGCTTAGCAATCAGCCCCAGCATTTT.

CDR3: CASSLGGRGQPQHF. The CDR3 nucleotides are TGTGCCAGCAGTTTAGGGGGAAGGGGACAGCCCCAGCATTTT. This chain joins TRBV28 and TRBJ1-5; TRBD1 might be the D (5 bases). The germline CDR1 and CDR2 sequences are MDHEN and SYDVKM. V gave up 2 bases and J gave up 7 bases, with 12 bases separating them. The CDR3 consists of 14 residues.

In this sample, this clone turned up once. This rearrangement joins TRBV6-5 to TRBJ2-2; D uncertain. Trimming removed 2 bases at V and 7 bases at J, with 2 bases between. CDR1 and CDR2 (germline): MNHEY, SVGAGI. The CDR3 loop spans 11 amino acids. The CDR3 region is CASSYLGELFF. The CDR3 DNA reads as TGTGCCAGCAGTTACCTCGGGGAGCTGTTTTTT.

The chain recombines TRBV30 with TRBJ2-6; D may be TRBD1 (5 bases). CDR1 and CDR2 from the germline V gene are GTSNPN and SVGIG (reference sequence). The CDR3 spans 18 residues. V was clipped by 1 base and J by 1 base, with 17 bases between them. The CDR3 DNA reads as TGTGCCTGGAGTGGGGGATGGGGCTACCCTTCTGGGGCCAACGTCCTGACTTTC. Amino acids: CAWSGGWGYPSGANVLTF.

The chain combines TRBV5-1 with TRBJ1-4, with unresolved D. The V and J ends lost 4 bases and 3 bases respectively, with 13 bases between them. Germline CDR1 SGHRS, CDR2 YFSETQ. This CDR3 contains 15 residues. The CDR3 is CASSDPRRANEKLFF. The DNA for the CDR3 is TGCGCCAGCAGCGACCCCAGACGGGCTAATGAAAAACTGTTTTTT.

This chain joins TRBV28 and TRBJ1-1; 7 bases map to TRBD1. CDR3 length: 16 residues. The J segment lost 4 bases and the V segment lost 5 bases, leaving 13 bases of the junction unmatched. The V gene's germline CDR1 is MDHEN and CDR2 SYDVKM. CDR3 DNA: TGTGCCAGCAGTATCGGAAAGCGGGCAGGGGGCACTGAAGCTTTCTTT. Its translation: CASSIGKRAGGTEAFF.

The rearrangement uses TRBV11-2 and TRBJ2-5, with D perhaps TRBD1 (6 bases). Trimming took 2 bases from V and 13 from J, leaving 17 bases between them. Germline V gene lookup returns CDR1 SGHAT and CDR2 FQNNGV. The CDR3 sequence is 13 residues long. CDR3: CASSLKGDLGWYF. The CDR3 region has the DNA TGTGCCAGCAGCTTAAAGGGGGATTTGGGGTGGTACTTC.

The chain employs TRBV28 and TRBJ2-7; 9 bases align to TRBD1. V lost 7 bases and J lost 0; bases outside the gene matches: 16. The CDR3 loop spans 18 amino acids. Germline V gene data show CDR1 as MDHEN and CDR2 as SYDVKM. In nucleotides, the CDR3 is TGTGCCAGCACCAACGGCCGGGGACAGGGCAGATCCTCCTACGAGCAGTACTTC. This gives the protein CASTNGRGQGRSSYEQYF.

V is TRBV11-3 and J is TRBJ2-3; 7 bases are a match to TRBD2. The CDR3 runs 14 residues. Germline CDR1 reads SGHNT; CDR2 reads YENEEA. V was clipped by 3 bases and J by 6 bases; unmatched bases: 6. CDR3 nucleotides: TGTGCCAGCAGCTTGGGGGGGTTTTCGGATACGCAGTATTTT. As protein: CASSLGGFSDTQYF.

The chain has TRBV21-1 and TRBJ1-2. TRBV21-1 is an annotated pseudogene. The CDR3 runs to 14 residues. The CDR3: CASSKDPGRVGYTF. CDR3 bases: TGTGCCAGCAGCAAAGACCCAGGGAGAGTTGGCTACACCTTC.

This rearrangement joins TRBV24-1 to TRBJ2-5; 15 bases line up with TRBD2. The germline gives CDR1 KGHDR, CDR2 SFDVKD. CDR3 length: 17 amino acids. V trimming: 4 bases; J trimming: 2 bases; junction bases outside the gene matches: 4. The CDR3 DNA sequence: TGTGCCACCAGTGAGTCCGGGACTAGCGGGGGGCAAGAGACCCAGTACTTC. Its protein is CATSESGTSGGQETQYF.

The V gene is TRBV2, the J gene TRBJ1-1; 8 nucleotides match TRBD1. V gave up 2 bases and J gave up 4 bases; unmatched junction bases: 6. CDR1 and CDR2 (germline): SNHLY, FYNNEI. This CDR3 region has 15 residues. The CDR3 DNA follows: TGTGCCAGCAGTGAAATTGCCAGGGGGCTCACTGAAGCTTTCTTT. Protein product: CASSEIARGLTEAFF.

The chain is built from TRBV19 and TRBJ2-5; 9 bases match TRBD1. This CDR3 contains 15 residues. Germline values: CDR1 LNHDA, CDR2 SQIVND (reference sequence). J lost 2 bases, V lost 5 bases, and 6 bases had no gene match. The CDR3 DNA is TGTGCCAGTAGTTCCCCGGGACAGGGTCAAGAGACCCAGTACTTC. It specifies CASSSPGQGQETQYF.

This chain connects TRBV5-1 to TRBJ2-1; TRBD2 agrees at 8 bases. Germline V gene sequence: CDR1 SGHRS, CDR2 YFSETQ. This CDR3 is built from 17 residues. The V segment lost 0 bases and the J segment 2 bases; nucleotides outside the gene matches: 7. The CDR3 coding sequence is TGCGCCAGCAGCTTGGAATGGGGCGGGGGGACCTACAATGAGCAGTTCTTC. This sequence encodes CASSLEWGGGTYNEQFF.

The V and J genes are TRBV28 and TRBJ2-3; D unclear. CDR1 and CDR2 from the germline V gene are MDHEN and SYDVKM. The CDR3 has 13 residues. The V and J ends lost 2 bases and 1 base respectively, with 4 bases between them. In DNA form, the CDR3 reads TGTGCCAGCAGTTTAGCGGGCACAGATACGCAGTATTTT. Protein product: CASSLAGTDTQYF.

The chain links TRBV11-1 to TRBJ1-1; TRBD1 is a possible D gene (5 bases). V lost 3 bases to trimming and J lost 5 bases, with 13 bases between them. Per germline, CDR1 SGHAT and CDR2 FQDESV (reference sequence). The CDR3 has 14 amino acids. The CDR3 coding sequence is TGTGCCAGCAGCTTGGGGCGTCTGGCGACTGAAGCTTTCTTT. Encoded protein: CASSLGRLATEAFF.

The chain carries TRBV19 and TRBJ1-6; no firm D call. Germline V lookup: CDR1 LNHDA, CDR2 SQIVND (reference sequence). V lost 3 bases and J lost 10, with 10 bases in between. The CDR3 spans 13 residues. The CDR3 sequence is CASSISRSSPLHF. The CDR3 DNA follows: TGTGCCAGTAGTATTTCTCGTTCGTCACCCCTCCACTTT.